This T cell receptor beta chain derives from a study of Ad26.COV2.S vaccination and SARS-CoV-2 variants. Treatment: around 19 received Ad26.COV2.S at low or high dose, single or two shots; about 5 received placebo; per-sample allocation not given. Each sample was drawn 63 days after the first injection (of vaccine or placebo). General study findings and limits: CD8+ and CD4+ T cells specific for spike reportedly responded with substantial breadth after vaccination.

TCRdb's copy holds only in-frame clones and misses some; the assay was immunoSEQ multiplex PCR. The sample includes some 500,000 clones, about 88% of them seen just once. To note about this clone: The antigen is undetermined.

Germline V gene lookup returns CDR1 SGHVS and CDR2 FQNEAQ. V was pared by 1 base and J by 5 bases, with 9 bases between. There are 14 residues in the CDR3. The V call is TRBV7-8, the J call TRBJ1-5; D not resolved. This TCR was sampled from a person between 18 and 60 years old who received the Ad26.COV2.S COVID-19 vaccine or a placebo. Sequenced here: peripheral blood, sampled in a trial of Ad26.COV2.S vaccine versus placebo. The CDR3 sequence is CASSLGATHQPQHF. The CDR3 DNA reads as TGTGCCAGCAGCTTAGGGGCTACACATCAGCCCCAGCATTTT.